A selection of T cell receptor beta chains follows, all from one sample in a study of blood T cell dynamics during melanoma immunotherapy. Clones were read by immunoSEQ multiplex PCR, and TCRdb kept only the in-frame ones, dropping some. The profile shows 8,000 to 11,000 clones, about 88% of them singletons. The specimen was blood, collected from a patient treated with checkpoint blockade. The receptors stem from a human donor with melanoma. Each CDR3 is given with its conserved first and last residue. The D gene is left open where the match is weak. Rows may omit the clone size; those that give it use once, few, many or a size class.

CAWSPLGRPYGYTF	TGTGCCTGGAGTCCCCTCGGACGCCCCTATGGCTACACCTTC	-	TRBJ1-2	TRBV30	14	-
CAWISGQLKYGYTF	TGTGCCTGGATATCGGGACAGCTGAAGTATGGCTACACCTTC	TRBD1	TRBJ1-2	TRBV30	14	-
CASRGTGRRNSPLHF	TGTGCCAGCAGGGGGACGGGACGGAGGAATTCACCCCTCCACTTT	-	TRBJ1-6	TRBV27	15	-
CASSPRDTYEQYF	TGTGCCAGCAGCCCTCGGGACACCTACGAGCAGTACTTC	-	TRBJ2-7	TRBV11-2	13	-
CASSWDINQPQHF	TGCGCCAGCAGCTGGGATATCAATCAGCCCCAGCATTTT	-	TRBJ1-5	TRBV5-1	13	few
CASSVATTNPTQYF	TGTGCCAGCAGCGTAGCTACGACTAATCCTACGCAGTATTTT	-	TRBJ2-3	TRBV9	14	-
CASSGPTWGETYEQYF	TGTGCCAGCAGCGGGCCCACGTGGGGGGAAACCTACGAGCAGTACTTC	-	TRBJ2-7	TRBV7-9	16	-
CASSDWTSGRPETQYF	TGTGCCAGCAGTGATTGGACTAGCGGGAGACCTGAGACCCAGTACTTC	TRBD2	TRBJ2-5	TRBV6-1	16	-
CASSPTRGAGSNEQYF	TGTGCCAGCTCACCCACCAGAGGGGCAGGGTCCAACGAGCAGTACTTC	-	TRBJ2-7	TRBV18	16	-
CASNLSNYGYTF	TGTGCCAGCAATTTGAGTAACTATGGCTACACCTTC	-	TRBJ1-2	TRBV28	12	-
CASSPQLGWPGNTIYF	TGCGCCAGCAGCCCCCAGCTGGGATGGCCCGGAAACACCATATATTTT	-	TRBJ1-3	TRBV5-1	16	-
CASSFNPPTYNEQFF	TGTGCCAGTAGTTTCAACCCCCCGACCTACAATGAGCAGTTCTTC	-	TRBJ2-1	TRBV19	15	-
CASSLSRGTDTQYF	TGTGCCAGCAGCCTGTCGCGGGGCACAGATACGCAGTATTTT	-	TRBJ2-3	TRBV11-3	14	-
CASRRPGEKLFF	TGTGCCAGCAGAAGGCCGGGGGAGAAACTGTTTTTT	-	TRBJ1-4	TRBV27	12	-
CASSGGSGADTQYF	TGTGCCAGCAGTGGTGGGTCAGGGGCTGATACGCAGTATTTT	-	TRBJ2-3	TRBV2	14	-
CAWSAGQGINEKLFF	TGTGCCTGGAGTGCCGGACAGGGGATTAATGAAAAACTGTTTTTT	TRBD1	TRBJ1-4	TRBV30	15	-
CASSPDRGDGPQHF	TGCGCCAGCAGTCCGGACAGGGGAGATGGTCCCCAGCATTTT	TRBD1	TRBJ1-5	TRBV5-1	14	-
CASSLAGQGDGTDTQYF	TGTGCCAGCAGCTTGGCCGGACAGGGGGATGGCACAGATACGCAGTATTTT	TRBD1	TRBJ2-3	TRBV5-4	17	once
CASSQDKGVMNEKLFF	TGCGCCAGCAGCCAAGACAAGGGGGTTATGAATGAAAAACTGTTTTTT	-	TRBJ1-4	TRBV4-1	16	-
CAWSVPPQKTEAFF	TGTGCCTGGAGTGTACCCCCACAAAAAACTGAAGCTTTCTTT	-	TRBJ1-1	TRBV30	14	-
CATETSGSPYEQYF	TGTGCCACCGAGACTAGCGGGAGCCCCTACGAGCAGTACTTC	TRBD2	TRBJ2-7	TRBV10-3	14	-
CASSVDLGGPSGNTIYF	TGTGCCAGCAGCGTAGATCTAGGAGGCCCCTCTGGAAACACCATATATTTT	-	TRBJ1-3	TRBV9	17	once
CASTGQGALESGNTIYF	TGCGCCAGCACGGGACAGGGGGCCCTGGAATCTGGAAACACCATATATTTT	TRBD1	TRBJ1-3	TRBV10-2	17	-
CASSLEQGDTEAFF	TGTGCCAGCAGCTTGGAACAAGGGGACACTGAAGCTTTCTTT	-	TRBJ1-1	TRBV7-3	14	-
CASSFGRVGNQPQHF	TGTGCCAGCAGTTTCGGCAGGGTCGGCAATCAGCCCCAGCATTTT	-	TRBJ1-5	TRBV28	15	-
CASSVVGQLNYGYTF	TGTGCCAGCAGCGTAGTGGGACAGCTAAACTATGGCTACACCTTC	TRBD1	TRBJ1-2	TRBV9	15	-
CASSLRGTGNTIYF	TGTGCCAGCAGTTTACGGGGAACTGGAAACACCATATATTTT	-	TRBJ1-3	TRBV28	14	once
CSVATGTSTDTQYF	TGCAGCGTGGCGACCGGGACTAGCACAGATACGCAGTATTTT	-	TRBJ2-3	TRBV29-1	14	-
CASSGTSSNEQFF	TGCGCCAGCAGTGGGACTAGTAGCAATGAGCAGTTCTTC	TRBD2	TRBJ2-1	TRBV10-2	13	-
CASSERGRETQYF	TGTGCCAGCAGCGAACGGGGGAGGGAGACCCAGTACTTC	-	TRBJ2-5	TRBV11-3	13	once
CASSVGSSYNSPLHF	TGTGCCAGCAGCGTAGGGAGCTCCTATAATTCACCCCTCCACTTT	-	TRBJ1-6	TRBV9	15	-
CSASVTYEQYF	TGCAGTGCGAGCGTTACCTACGAGCAGTACTTC	-	TRBJ2-7	TRBV20-1	11	-
CASSLSANEQFF	TGTGCCAGCAGCTTAAGTGCCAATGAGCAGTTCTTC	-	TRBJ2-1	TRBV7-9	12	-
CASSPGTGTNQPQHF	TGTGCCAGCTCACCGGGGACAGGGACTAATCAGCCCCAGCATTTT	TRBD1	TRBJ1-5	TRBV18	15	-
CASSRGGSNTGELFF	TGTGCCAGCAGCCGTGGGGGTTCGAACACCGGGGAGCTGTTTTTT	-	TRBJ2-2	TRBV2	15	-
CASTSRQDNNSPLHF	TGTGCCAGCACTTCGAGACAGGACAATAATTCACCCCTCCACTTT	-	TRBJ1-6	TRBV2	15	-
CASSPDGQMRYTF	TGTGCCAGCAGTCCGGATGGACAGATGCGCTACACCTTC	-	TRBJ1-2	TRBV28	13	few
CASSPSLNTQYF	TGTGCCAGCAGCCCCTCGCTGAATACGCAGTATTTT	-	TRBJ2-3	TRBV5-3	12	-
CASSLRPVGTSYNEQFF	TGTGCCAGTAGTCTCCGGCCTGTCGGGACTAGCTACAATGAGCAGTTCTTC	TRBD2	TRBJ2-1	TRBV19	17	-
CASSFGTGDASDGYTF	TGCGCCAGCAGTTTCGGGACAGGGGACGCCTCTGATGGCTACACCTTC	TRBD1	TRBJ1-2	TRBV5-1	16	-
CASMARASYEQYF	TGTGCCAGCATGGCTAGGGCGTCCTACGAGCAGTACTTC	-	TRBJ2-7	TRBV6-6	13	-
CASSEYSREMGQFF	TGTGCCAGCAGTGAATACTCGCGGGAGATGGGGCAGTTCTTC	TRBD2	TRBJ2-1	TRBV6-1	14	-
CASSDGHWAGQYF	TGTGCCAGCAGTGATGGTCACTGGGCCGGGCAGTACTTC	-	TRBJ2-7	TRBV6-1	13	-
CAISLTSLGGELFF	TGTGCCATCAGTTTAACTAGCTTAGGCGGGGAGCTGTTTTTT	-	TRBJ2-2	TRBV10-3	14	-
CASSLWGSTTYEQYF	TGTGCCAGCAGTTTATGGGGCAGTACGACCTACGAGCAGTACTTC	-	TRBJ2-7	TRBV27	15	-
CASGPGQGSHEQYF	TGTGCTAGTGGTCCGGGACAGGGGAGCCACGAGCAGTACTTC	TRBD1	TRBJ2-7	TRBV12-5	14	-
CASRGSGKLFF	TGTGCCAGCAGAGGCTCGGGAAAACTGTTTTTT	-	TRBJ1-4	TRBV6-5	11	-
CASGMGGTLKNEQFF	TGTGCTAGTGGTATGGGGGGGACCCTTAAAAATGAGCAGTTCTTC	TRBD2	TRBJ2-1	TRBV12-5	15	-